A selection of T cell receptor beta chains follows, all from one sample in a study of vaccination and CD4 T cells after COVID-19. TCRdb redid the calling of the PCR reads with MiXCR, one entry per CDR3 protein. The table lists approximately 2,800 distinct CDR3 sequences, 30% of them singletons. The antigens for these receptors are not known. The source was CD4+ T cells from blood, cultured in vitro, collected after SARS-CoV-2 vaccination. The origin of the receptors is a human donor who had recovered from COVID-19. CDR3s include the opening cysteine and the closing phenylalanine or tryptophan. A D gene is named only where the DNA matches it firmly. Clone size is shown for a subset of rows, as once, few, many or a class of expanded clone.

CDR3aa,CDR3nt,v_gene,len,d_gene,abundance,j_gene
CASRLQRAYNEQFF,TGTGCCAGCCGTTTACAGCGGGCCTACAATGAGCAGTTCTTC,TRBV6-5,14,.,.,TRBJ2-1
CASSLGLGLAGGPPTF,TGTGCCAGCAGCTTAGGGTTAGGGCTAGCGGGGGGCCCACCTACCTTC,TRBV7-2,16,TRBD2,.,TRBJ2-1
CATSNSGTGGPYEQYF,TGTGCCACCAGCAATTCTGGGACAGGGGGCCCCTACGAGCAGTACTTC,TRBV15,16,TRBD1,medium-sized,TRBJ2-7
CASSQDRGDRAFF,TGCGCCAGCAGCCAAGATCGGGGAGATCGAGCTTTCTTT,TRBV4-3,13,.,.,TRBJ1-1
CASRLQGRDEQYF,TGTGCCAGCAGGCTACAGGGTAGGGACGAGCAGTACTTC,TRBV6-2/TRBV6-3,13,.,.,TRBJ2-7
CASRTGEFTEAFF,TGTGCCAGCCGGACAGGGGAGTTCACTGAAGCTTTCTTT,TRBV6-1,13,TRBD1,few,TRBJ1-1
CASSLAFPGGVYEQYF,TGTGCCAGCAGCTTAGCGTTCCCAGGGGGGGTCTACGAGCAGTACTTC,TRBV7-2,16,.,medium-sized,TRBJ2-7
CASTKYSGANVLTF,TGTGCCAGCACCAAGTACTCTGGGGCCAACGTCCTGACTTTC,TRBV6-1,14,.,.,TRBJ2-6
CASTSRGGYNEQFF,TGTGCCAGCACTAGTAGGGGGGGGTACAATGAGCAGTTCTTC,TRBV6-1,14,.,few,TRBJ2-1
CAISDSGGDSEAFF,TGTGCCATCAGTGATTCCGGAGGGGACAGTGAAGCTTTCTTT,TRBV10-3,14,TRBD1,.,TRBJ1-1
CASRQSNNSPLHF,TGTGCCTCACGCCAGTCTAATAATTCACCCCTCCACTTT,TRBV10-3,13,.,.,TRBJ1-6
CASSDGGQGAYGYTF,TGTGCCAGTAGTGACGGCGGCCAGGGGGCTTATGGCTACACCTTC,TRBV19,15,TRBD1,.,TRBJ1-2
CASRRTGALSGNTIYF,TGTGCCAGCAGGAGGACAGGGGCACTCTCTGGAAACACCATATATTTT,TRBV28,16,TRBD1,few,TRBJ1-3
CASSLQGLNTEAFF,TGTGCCAGCAGCTTACAAGGGTTGAACACTGAAGCTTTCTTT,TRBV7-2,14,.,once,TRBJ1-1
CASSLRVLSGANVLTF,TGTGCCAGCAGCTTGAGGGTCCTCTCTGGGGCCAACGTCCTGACTTTC,TRBV7-8,16,.,few,TRBJ2-6
CASSYSGAGDSPLHF,TGTGCCAGCAGTTACTCTGGGGCAGGGGATTCACCCCTCCACTTT,TRBV6-5,15,.,.,TRBJ1-6
CSAVGRTEQYF,TGCAGTGCTGTGGGACGGACGGAGCAGTACTTC,TRBV20-1,11,.,medium-sized,TRBJ2-7
CSATPGDRGNQPQHF,TGCAGTGCTACTCCGGGGGACCGGGGCAATCAGCCCCAGCATTTT,TRBV20-1,15,.,medium-sized,TRBJ1-5
CSARGRTAGATDTQYF,TGCAGTGCTAGAGGCCGCACAGCGGGGGCTACAGATACGCAGTATTTT,TRBV20-1,16,TRBD2,many,TRBJ2-3
CASSLDRGTQYF,TGCGCCAGCAGCCTCGACAGGGGGACGCAGTATTTT,TRBV10-1,12,TRBD1,medium-sized,TRBJ2-3
CASSSRRTSGANVLTF,TGTGCCAGCAGTTCGAGACGGACCTCTGGGGCCAACGTCCTGACTTTC,TRBV6-5,16,.,.,TRBJ2-6
CASSLGDSIRDTQYF,TGTGCCAGCAGCTTAGGGGACAGCATCCGAGATACGCAGTATTTT,TRBV7-6,15,TRBD1,.,TRBJ2-3
CASSFDWGSNYGYTF,TGTGCCAGCAGCTTTGATTGGGGTTCGAACTATGGCTACACCTTC,TRBV7-2,15,.,few,TRBJ1-2
CSAGRSGGVSDTQYF,TGCAGTGCTGGCCGAAGCGGGGGTGTGTCAGATACGCAGTATTTT,TRBV20-1,15,TRBD2,medium-sized,TRBJ2-3
CSARGDSGNTIYF,TGCAGTGCACGGGGGGACTCTGGAAACACCATATATTTT,TRBV20-1,13,.,.,TRBJ1-3
CSGSVDPTDTQYF,TGCAGCGGGTCGGTGGATCCCACAGATACGCAGTATTTT,TRBV29-1,13,.,.,TRBJ2-3
CATSDAAAPFDTQYF,TGTGCCACCAGTGATGCGGCAGCTCCCTTCGATACGCAGTATTTT,TRBV24-1,15,.,.,TRBJ2-3
CSASDWTSGLNEQFF,TGCAGTGCTAGTGACTGGACTAGCGGTCTCAATGAGCAGTTCTTC,TRBV20-1,15,TRBD2,medium-sized,TRBJ2-1
CASSDLHGTQYF,TGTGCCAGTAGTGACCTTCATGGGACGCAGTATTTT,TRBV19,12,.,.,TRBJ2-3
CSVEFYGYTF,TGCAGCGTTGAGTTCTATGGCTACACCTTC,TRBV29-1,10,.,.,TRBJ1-2
CASRTDRAYEQYF,TGTGCCAGCAGAACTGACAGAGCCTACGAGCAGTACTTC,TRBV27,13,.,medium-sized,TRBJ2-7
CASSPQGQGRYEQYF,TGTGCCAGCAGCCCCCAGGGACAGGGACGCTACGAGCAGTACTTC,TRBV7-2,15,TRBD1,medium-sized,TRBJ2-7
CSARGRGPLLNEQFF,TGCAGTGCTAGGGGACGGGGGCCCCTACTAAATGAGCAGTTCTTC,TRBV20-1,15,.,hyperexpanded,TRBJ2-1
CASTQGRGAYGYTF,TGTGCCAGCACCCAGGGGAGGGGGGCCTATGGCTACACCTTC,TRBV6-1,14,.,few,TRBJ1-2
CSATYGAYNEQFF,TGCAGTGCTACCTACGGGGCCTACAATGAGCAGTTCTTC,TRBV20-1,13,.,medium-sized,TRBJ2-1
CASSLSPTDEQYF,TGTGCCAGCAGCTTAAGTCCTACGGACGAGCAGTACTTC,TRBV7-8,13,.,medium-sized,TRBJ2-7
CAITRDRNTEAFF,TGTGCCATCACCCGGGACAGGAACACTGAAGCTTTCTTT,TRBV10-3,13,TRBD1,once,TRBJ1-1
CASSVGAGGHDEQFF,TGTGCCAGCAGTGTGGGGGCGGGGGGACACGATGAGCAGTTCTTC,TRBV6-1,15,TRBD2,medium-sized,TRBJ2-1
CSAISTPDREDGYTF,TGCAGTGCTATATCCACCCCCGACAGGGAGGATGGCTACACCTTC,TRBV20-1,15,TRBD1,.,TRBJ1-2
CASGYGGVSAYEQYF,TGTGCCAGCGGCTATGGGGGGGTTAGCGCCTACGAGCAGTACTTC,TRBV7-2,15,TRBD2,medium-sized,TRBJ2-7
CATSDGGQPQHF,TGTGCCACCAGTGATGGGGGACAGCCCCAGCATTTT,TRBV24-1,12,.,medium-sized,TRBJ1-5
CASSTTGGNKAFF,TGTGCCAGCAGTACTACAGGGGGGAACAAAGCTTTCTTT,TRBV28,13,TRBD1,.,TRBJ1-1
CASSWGGTYEQYF,TGTGCCAGCAGTTGGGGAGGCACCTACGAGCAGTACTTC,TRBV6-5,13,.,medium-sized,TRBJ2-7
CAWSRQPVYEQYF,TGTGCCTGGAGCAGACAGCCCGTCTACGAGCAGTACTTC,TRBV30,13,.,.,TRBJ2-7